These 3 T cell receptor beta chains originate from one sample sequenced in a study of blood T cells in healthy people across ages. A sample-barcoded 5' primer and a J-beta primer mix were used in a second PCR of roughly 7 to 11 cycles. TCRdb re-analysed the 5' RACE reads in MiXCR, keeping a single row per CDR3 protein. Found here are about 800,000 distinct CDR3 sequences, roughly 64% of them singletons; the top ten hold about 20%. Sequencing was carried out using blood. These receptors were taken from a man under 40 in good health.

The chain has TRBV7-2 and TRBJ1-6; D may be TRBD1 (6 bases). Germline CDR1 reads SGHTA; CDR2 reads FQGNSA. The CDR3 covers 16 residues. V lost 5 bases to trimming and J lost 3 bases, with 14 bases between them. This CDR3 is CASSPQTGLYNSPLHF. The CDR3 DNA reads TGTGCCAGCAGCCCCCAGACAGGTCTCTATAATTCACCCCTCCACTTT. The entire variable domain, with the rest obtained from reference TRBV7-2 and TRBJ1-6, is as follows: GAGVSQSPSNKVTEKGKDVELRCDPISGHTALYWYRQSLGQGLEFLIYFQGNSAPDKSGLPSDRFSAERTGGSVSTLTIQRTQQEDSAVYLCASSPQTGLYNSPLHFGNGTRLTVT.

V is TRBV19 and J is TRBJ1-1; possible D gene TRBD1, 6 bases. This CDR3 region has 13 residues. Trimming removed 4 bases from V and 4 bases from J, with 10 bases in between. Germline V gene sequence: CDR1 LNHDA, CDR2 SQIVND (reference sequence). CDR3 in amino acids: CASSSGGGTEAFF. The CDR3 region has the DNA TGTGCCAGTAGTAGTGGGGGCGGCACTGAAGCTTTCTTT.

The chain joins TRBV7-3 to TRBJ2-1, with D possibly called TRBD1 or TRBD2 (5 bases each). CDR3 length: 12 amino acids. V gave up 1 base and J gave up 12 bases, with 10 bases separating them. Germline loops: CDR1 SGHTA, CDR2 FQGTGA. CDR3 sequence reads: CASSLKGTPQFF. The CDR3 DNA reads TGTGCCAGCAGCTTAAAAGGGACCCCGCAGTTCTTC.